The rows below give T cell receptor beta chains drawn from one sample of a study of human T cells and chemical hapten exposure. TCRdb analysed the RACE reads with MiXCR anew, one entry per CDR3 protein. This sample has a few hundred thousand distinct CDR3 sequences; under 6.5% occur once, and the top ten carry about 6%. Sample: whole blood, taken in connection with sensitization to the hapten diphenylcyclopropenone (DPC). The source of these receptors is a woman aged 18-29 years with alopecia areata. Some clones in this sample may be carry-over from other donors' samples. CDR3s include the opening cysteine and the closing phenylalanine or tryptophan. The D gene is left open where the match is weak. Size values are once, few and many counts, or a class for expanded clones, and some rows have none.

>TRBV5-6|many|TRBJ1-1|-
TGTGCCAGCAGCTGGGGGCAGGGTTACACTGAAGCTTTCTTT
CASSWGQGYTEAFF
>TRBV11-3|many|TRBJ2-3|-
TGTGCCAGCAGCTCAGATGTGGGAATCGGGACAGATACGCAGTATTTT
CASSSDVGIGTDTQYF
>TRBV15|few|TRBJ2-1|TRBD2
TGTGCCACCAGCAGGCTTTCGGGGGGGGCGAATGAGCAGTTCTTC
CATSRLSGGANEQFF
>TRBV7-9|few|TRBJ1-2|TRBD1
TGTGCCAGCAGCCGGGGACAGGTCTATGGCTACACCTTC
CASSRGQVYGYTF
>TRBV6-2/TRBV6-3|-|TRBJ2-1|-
TGTGCCAGCAGTTTGATACGTTGGAATGAGCAGTTCTTC
CASSLIRWNEQFF
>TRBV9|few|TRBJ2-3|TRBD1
TGTGCCAGCAGCGAGGGACAGGTAAACACAGATACGCAGTATTTT
CASSEGQVNTDTQYF
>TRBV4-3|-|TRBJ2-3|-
TGCGCCAGCAGCCAAGGTGTCGAGCTAGATACGCAGTATTTT
CASSQGVELDTQYF
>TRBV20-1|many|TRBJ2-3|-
TGCAGTGCTAGAGATCGGCCTAGGGGCACAGATACGCAGTATTTT
CSARDRPRGTDTQYF
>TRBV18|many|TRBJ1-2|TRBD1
TGTGCCAGCTCAGATGACAGGGATTATGGCTACACCTTC
CASSDDRDYGYTF
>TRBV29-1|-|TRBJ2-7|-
TGCAGCGTAAGGGACATAACCGAGCAGTACTTC
CSVRDITEQYF
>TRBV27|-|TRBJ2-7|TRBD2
TGTGCCAGCAGTTTTTCCGGACTAGCGGAGTACGAGCAGTACTTC
CASSFSGLAEYEQYF
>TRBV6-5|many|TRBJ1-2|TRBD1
TGTGCCAGCAGAAAAATACAGGGGTTATATGGCTACACCTTC
CASRKIQGLYGYTF
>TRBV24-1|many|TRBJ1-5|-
TGTGCCACCAGTGGCGAAAATAGCAATCAGCCCCAGCATTTT
CATSGENSNQPQHF
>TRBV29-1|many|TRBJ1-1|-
TGCAGCGTTGCCGGGGTGGCAGGGGTCAACACTGAAGCTTTCTTT
CSVAGVAGVNTEAFF
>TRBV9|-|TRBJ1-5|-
TGTGCCAGCACCAAGGATTTGAGCAATCAGCCCCAGCATTTT
CASTKDLSNQPQHF
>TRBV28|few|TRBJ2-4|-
TGTGCCAGCAGTTTTTACAGGAGCAAAAACATTCAGTACTTC
CASSFYRSKNIQYF
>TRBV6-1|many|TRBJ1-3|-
TGTGCCAGCAGTGAGCAACAGGGACTCTCTGGAAACACCATATATTTT
CASSEQQGLSGNTIYF
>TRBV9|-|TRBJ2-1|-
TGTGCCAGCAGCGTAGGACTCGGGAGCGACAATGAGCAGTTCTTC
CASSVGLGSDNEQFF
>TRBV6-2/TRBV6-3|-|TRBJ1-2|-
TGTGCCAGCGGTAGCATTGTCTATGGCTACACCTTC
CASGSIVYGYTF
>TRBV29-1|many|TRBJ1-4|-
TGCAGCCCAACCCAGTCAGGATTTAATGAAAAACTGTTTTTT
CSPTQSGFNEKLFF
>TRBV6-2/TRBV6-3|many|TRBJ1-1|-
TGTGCCAGCAGTTACAATCGGGACACTGAAGCTTTCTTT
CASSYNRDTEAFF
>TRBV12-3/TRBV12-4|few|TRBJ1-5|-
TGTGCCAGCAGTCTGATGGGTACTGGGCCCCAGCATTTT
CASSLMGTGPQHF
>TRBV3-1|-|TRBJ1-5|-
TGTGCCAGCAGCCAAGATAGAGGGGTGAGAGGCAATCAGCCCCAGCATTTT
CASSQDRGVRGNQPQHF